Detailed here is one T cell receptor (beta chain). The table came from immunoSEQ multiplex PCR; TCRdb's copy has only in-frame clones and leaves some out. Of roughly 160,000 clones in the sample, approximately 80% were seen once. The data are from a study of blood T cell repertoires in COVID-19. Two consecutive negative NP/OP PCR tests, clearance, or resolved symptoms defined Cohort 3 recovery. V shed 0 bases and J shed 0 bases, with 15 bases lying between them. CDR3 size: 18 residues. Germline assignment: CDR1 LNHDA and CDR2 SQIVND (reference sequence). This TCR was recovered from a man aged 50 to 60 who had recovered from COVID-19. The V and J genes are TRBV19 and TRBJ1-5; D gene ambiguous. Sequencing was done on a sample of PBMCs or T cells enriched from blood (not recorded which). The CDR3 DNA follows: TGTGCCAGTAGTATAGATCTAATCGGCGGGATTAGCAATCAGCCCCAGCATTTT. The encoded protein is CASSIDLIGGISNQPQHF.